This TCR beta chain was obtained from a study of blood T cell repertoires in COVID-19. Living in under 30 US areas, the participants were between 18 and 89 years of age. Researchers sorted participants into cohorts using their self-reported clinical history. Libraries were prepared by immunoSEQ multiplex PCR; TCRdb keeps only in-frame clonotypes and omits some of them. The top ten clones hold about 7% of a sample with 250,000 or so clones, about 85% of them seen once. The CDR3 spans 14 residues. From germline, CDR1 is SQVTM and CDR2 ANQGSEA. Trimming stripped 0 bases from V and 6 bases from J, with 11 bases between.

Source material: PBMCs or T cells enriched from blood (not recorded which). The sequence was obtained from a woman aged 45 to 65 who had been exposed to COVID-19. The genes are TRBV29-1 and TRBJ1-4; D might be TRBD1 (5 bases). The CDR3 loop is CSVEERGYHEKLFF. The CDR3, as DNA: TGCAGCGTTGAAGAGCGGGGGTATCATGAAAAACTGTTTTTT.